One sample yielded the 20 T cell receptor beta chains listed below, sequenced in a study of shared clonotypes between healthy human individuals. Repertoires were generated with immunoSEQ multiplex PCR, while TCRdb's copy carries only in-frame clones and drops some. The sample carries about 510,000 clones, 75% to 80% recorded once. The material sequenced was PBMCs. These receptors came from a woman aged 40-49 years in good health. Some clones in this sample may be carry-over from other donors' samples.

The chain has TRBV4-1 and TRBJ1-1, with TRBD1 matching 9 bases. CDR3 size: 15 residues. The junction had 5 bases not matched to a gene; V was cut back by 2 bases and J by 4 bases. The V gene's germline CDR1 is MGHRA and CDR2 YSYEKL. CDR3 region: CASSQPGQGGTEAFF. CDR3 in DNA: TGCGCCAGCAGCCAACCGGGACAGGGAGGCACTGAAGCTTTCTTT.

V and J are TRBV18 and TRBJ2-7; TRBD1 or TRBD2 may be the D gene (5 bases each). Germline V gene sequence: CDR1 KGHSH, CDR2 LQKENI. V was clipped by 5 bases and J by 6 bases, with 20 bases between them. This CDR3 has 15 residues. CDR3 DNA: TGTGCCAGCTCAACACGGGTGTCCGGGGCTCTCGAGCAGTACTTC. Translating gives CASSTRVSGALEQYF.

J is TRBJ2-5 and V is TRBV28; the D call may be TRBD1 or TRBD2 (5 bases each). V lost 3 bases to trimming and J lost 5 bases, with 16 bases between them. The germline V gene encodes CDR1 MDHEN and CDR2 SYDVKM. The CDR3 extends over 15 amino acids. This CDR3 is CASSFRGAKGETQYF. The CDR3 DNA is TGTGCCAGCAGTTTTAGAGGGGCTAAGGGGGAGACCCAGTACTTC.

Ten or more counts support this clone. Other DNA sequences of this sample code for an identical CDR3. The rearrangement uses TRBV4-3 and TRBJ2-6; D is uncertain. V lost 0 bases and J 0 bases, leaving 9 bases between the germline ends. Germline CDR1 LGHNA, CDR2 YSLEER. There are 17 residues in the CDR3. This chain's CDR3 is CASSQDGASSGANVLTF. Here the CDR3 DNA reads TGCGCCAGCAGCCAAGATGGCGCTAGCTCTGGGGCCAACGTCCTGACTTTC.

The chain combines TRBV5-6 with TRBJ2-3; 13 bases are shared with TRBD2. Germline V CDR1 and CDR2: SGHDT, YYEEEE. J gave up 1 base and V 3 bases, and 2 bases lay outside the gene matches. The CDR3 contains 16 residues. The CDR3 nucleotides read TGTGCCAGCAGCTGGGGGACTAGCGGGGGCACAGATACGCAGTATTTT. It specifies CASSWGTSGGTDTQYF.

The rearrangement joins TRBV11-2 to TRBJ2-2; 8 positions match TRBD2. This CDR3 contains 16 residues. CDR1 SGHAT and CDR2 FQNNGV come from the germline V gene. Trimming removed 3 bases from V and 4 bases from J; junction bases left unmatched: 7. The CDR3, as DNA: TGTGCCAGCAGCTTCGGGGGGGATATCGGCACCGGGGAGCTGTTTTTT. Translating it yields CASSFGGDIGTGELFF.

This clone was detected many times. The same CDR3 can be traced to other DNA sequences in this sample. The chain links TRBV28 to TRBJ2-7; TRBD1 might be the D (5 bases). Per the germline V gene, CDR1 is MDHEN and CDR2 is SYDVKM. V lost 3 bases and J lost 1, with 10 bases in between. The CDR3 has 14 amino acids. Here the CDR3 reads CASSLAGFSYEQYF. Here the CDR3 DNA reads TGTGCCAGCAGTTTGGCAGGGTTTTCCTACGAGCAGTACTTC.

The DNA for the CDR3 is TGTGCCAGCGACGCTGCGGCACTTAACACCGGGGAGCTGTTTTTT. This sequence encodes CASDAAALNTGELFF. The genes are TRBV2 and TRBJ2-2, with D hard to call. Germline-derived CDR1 and CDR2 are SNHLY and FYNNEI. Trimming pared 8 bases from V and 2 bases from J, leaving 15 bases between. This CDR3 region has 15 residues.

This clone was picked up a small number of times. The rearrangement uses TRBV30 and TRBJ2-5, with TRBD1 identical over 10 bases. The V and J ends lost 1 base and 3 bases, in that order; junction bases with no gene match: 14. The CDR3 length is 18 residues. CDR1 and CDR2 (germline): GTSNPN, SVGIG (reference sequence). The CDR3 protein is CAWSGRQGAGRSKETQYF. In DNA form, the CDR3 reads TGTGCCTGGAGTGGGAGACAGGGGGCCGGGAGGTCCAAAGAGACCCAGTACTTC. The full variable domain, its missing parts supplied by reference TRBV30 and TRBJ2-5, is SQTIHQWPATLVQPVGSPLSLECTVEGTSNPNLYWYRQAAGRGLQLLFYSVGIGQISSEVPQNLSASRPQDRQFILSSKKLLLSDSGFYLCAWSGRQGAGRSKETQYFGPGTRLLVL.

This clone is a singleton in its sample. The rearrangement links TRBV29-1 to TRBJ2-7; a weak D match, TRBD2 (6 bases). Germline assignment: CDR1 SQVTM and CDR2 ANQGSEA. The CDR3 has 12 residues. V was trimmed by 2 bases and J by 2 bases, leaving 7 bases between them. The CDR3 region has the DNA TGCAGCGTTGAACTAGCGACCTACGAGCAGTACTTC. Amino acids: CSVELATYEQYF.

This rearrangement joins TRBV7-2 to TRBJ2-1, with unresolved D. CDR3 length: 15 residues. Per the germline V gene, CDR1 is SGHTA and CDR2 is FQGNSA. Trimming took 2 bases from V and 0 from J, leaving 8 bases between them. In DNA form, the CDR3 reads TGTGCCAGCAGCTTAAGCCACAGCTCCTACAATGAGCAGTTCTTC. As protein: CASSLSHSSYNEQFF.

The rearrangement joins TRBV7-8 to TRBJ1-1, with 11 bases identical to TRBD1. After removal of 1 base from V and 9 bases from J, the junction contained 7 bases not matched to a gene. This CDR3 is built from 15 residues. The germline V gene encodes CDR1 SGHVS and CDR2 FQNEAQ. CDR3 bases: TGTGCCAGCAGCTTAGTCCGGACAGGGGGCGAAAAAGCTTTCTTT. It translates to CASSLVRTGGEKAFF.

As DNA, the CDR3 is TGTGCCAGCAGTGTAGGTAATGAGCAGTTCTTC. Its protein product is CASSVGNEQFF. The chain uses TRBV2 and TRBJ2-1; no clear D. Germline CDR1 and CDR2: SNHLY and FYNNEI. This CDR3 contains 11 residues. The V and J ends lost 4 bases and 7 bases respectively, with 5 bases between them.

Here the CDR3 reads CASSLGLAVYEQYF. The CDR3 DNA reads as TGTGCCAGCAGCTTAGGACTAGCGGTTTACGAGCAGTACTTC. The V gene is TRBV7-9, the J gene TRBJ2-7; 9 bases are shared with TRBD2. The CDR3 has 14 amino acids. The V gene end was trimmed by 1 base and the J gene end by 4 bases; junction bases not matched to a gene: 2. Germline V CDR1 and CDR2: SEHNR, FQNEAQ (reference sequence). Full variable domain (remainder filled in from reference TRBV7-9 and TRBJ2-7): DTGVSQNPRHKITKRGQNVTFRCDPISEHNRLYWYRQTLGQGPEFLTYFQNEAQLEKSRLLSDRFSAERPKGSFSTLEIQRTEQGDSAMYLCASSLGLAVYEQYFGPGTRLTVT.

This chain connects TRBV5-4 to TRBJ2-3; 7 bases fit TRBD2. The CDR3 length is 16 residues. V lost 3 bases, J lost 2 bases, and 9 bases stayed unmatched. The V gene's germline CDR1 is SGHNT and CDR2 YYREEE (reference sequence). CDR3 bases: TGTGCCAGCAGCTCCCCGCCTAGCGGACACACAGATACGCAGTATTTT. As protein: CASSSPPSGHTDTQYF.

V and J are TRBV5-1 and TRBJ1-1; D is unclear. The V end lost 2 bases, the J end lost 0 bases, and 5 bases lay between the germline ends. Germline loops: CDR1 SGHRS, CDR2 YFSETQ. This CDR3 contains 13 residues. CDR3 protein: CASSFWVNTEAFF. CDR3 in DNA: TGCGCCAGCAGCTTCTGGGTGAACACTGAAGCTTTCTTT.

The chain recombines TRBV6-1 with TRBJ2-1; maybe TRBD1 (7 bases). V was cut by 2 bases and J by 8 bases, with 19 bases left in between. Germline CDR1 MNHNS, CDR2 SASEGT. This CDR3 has 16 residues. Here the CDR3 DNA reads TGTGCCAGCAGTGAAAGGGGCCGCGCAGGGGGGCATGAGCAGTTCTTC. It specifies CASSERGRAGGHEQFF.

This clone was observed a few times. V and J are TRBV30 and TRBJ2-3; D gene uncertain. Germline CDR1 is GTSNPN and CDR2 is SVGIG (reference sequence). The CDR3 is made up of 12 amino acids. With 3 bases removed from V and 2 bases from J, the gap between germline ends came to 6 bases. The CDR3 sequence: CAWSDSTDTQYF. CDR3 sequence (DNA): TGTGCCTGGAGCGACTCCACAGATACGCAGTATTTT.

The chain recombines TRBV12-2 with TRBJ2-7; the table's D call, TRBD2, was not checked against the DNA. TRBV12-2 is labeled a pseudogene. The CDR3 runs 14 residues. The CDR3: CASRSRDYNYEQYF. The CDR3 nucleotides read TGTGCAAGTCGCTCCCGGGACTACAACTACGAGCAGTACTTC.

This clone was recorded a few times. This chain joins TRBV11-1 and TRBJ2-7; 7 positions agree with TRBD1. CDR3 size: 14 residues. Germline assignment: CDR1 SGHAT and CDR2 FQDESV (reference sequence). V lost 4 bases to trimming and J lost 2 bases; unmatched junction nucleotides: 5. CDR3 coding DNA: TGTGCCAGCAGCTCCAGACAGGGAACCTACGAGCAGTACTTC. Its translation: CASSSRQGTYEQYF. Full variable domain (remainder filled in from reference TRBV11-1 and TRBJ2-7): EAEVAQSPRYKITEKSQAVAFWCDPISGHATLYWYRQILGQGPELLVQFQDESVVDDSQLPKDRFSAERLKGVDSTLKIQPAELGDSAMYLCASSSRQGTYEQYFGPGTRLTVT.